This T cell receptor beta chain was profiled in a study of neoadjuvant anti-PD-1 for oral cavity cancer. CDR1 and CDR2 from the germline V gene are SGHVS and FQNEAQ. CDR3 length: 15 residues. With V trimmed by 4 bases and J by 4 bases, 7 bases remained unmatched. Study outcomes and limitations: Non-responders to neoadjuvant nivolumab had significantly more clonal PBMC T cells than responders.

This clone was seen a handful of times. As yet, its antigen is unknown. This table comes from immunoSEQ multiplex PCR, and its TCRdb copy is limited to in-frame clones, with some not included. Of tens of thousands of clones listed, about 90% are singletons. Time point specified: after neoadjuvant nivolumab, at surgical resection. The sequences come from PBMCs, collected after nivolumab (anti-PD-1) treatment. The clonotype originates from a person aged 35 to 85 with oral cavity squamous cell carcinoma. This chain connects TRBV7-8 to TRBJ2-7, with 10 bases aligning to TRBD1. Written as DNA, the CDR3 is TGTGCCAGCAGCTCCCTAGGGACAGGGGCGTACGAGCAGTACTTC. Its translation is CASSSLGTGAYEQYF.